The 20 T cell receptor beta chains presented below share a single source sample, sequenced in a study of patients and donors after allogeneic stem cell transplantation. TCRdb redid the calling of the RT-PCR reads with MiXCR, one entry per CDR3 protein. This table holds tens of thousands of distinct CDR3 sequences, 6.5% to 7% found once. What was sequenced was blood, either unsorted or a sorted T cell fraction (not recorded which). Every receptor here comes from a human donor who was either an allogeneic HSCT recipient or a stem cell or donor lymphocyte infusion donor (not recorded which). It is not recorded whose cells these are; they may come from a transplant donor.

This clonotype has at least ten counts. The CDR3: CASSLGQGRVAGELFF. DNA for the CDR3: TGTGCCAGCAGTCTCGGACAGGGGAGGGTTGCCGGGGAGCTGTTTTTT. The rearrangement links TRBV6-2 or TRBV6-3 to TRBJ2-2, with 9 bases matching TRBD1. The CDR3 spans 16 residues. Germline V CDR1 and CDR2: MNHEY, SVGEGT. V lost 5 bases, J lost 6 bases, and 10 bases stayed unmatched.

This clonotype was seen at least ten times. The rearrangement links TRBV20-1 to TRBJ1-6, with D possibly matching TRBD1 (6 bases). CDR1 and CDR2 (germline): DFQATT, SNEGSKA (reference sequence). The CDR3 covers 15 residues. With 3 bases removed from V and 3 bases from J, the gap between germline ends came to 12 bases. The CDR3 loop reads CSAREDSSYNSPLHF. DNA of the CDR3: TGCAGTGCTAGGGAGGACAGCAGCTATAATTCACCCCTCCACTTT.

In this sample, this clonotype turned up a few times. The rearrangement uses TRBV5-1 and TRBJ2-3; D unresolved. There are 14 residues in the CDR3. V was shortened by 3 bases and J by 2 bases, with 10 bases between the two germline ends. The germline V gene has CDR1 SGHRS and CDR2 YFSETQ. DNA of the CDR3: TGCGCCAGCAGCTCTCGGACGTCCACAGATACGCAGTATTTT. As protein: CASSSRTSTDTQYF. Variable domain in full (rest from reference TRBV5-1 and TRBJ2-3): KAGVTQTPRYLIKTRGQQVTLSCSPISGHRSVSWYQQTPGQGLQFLFEYFSETQRNKGNFPGRFSGRQFSNSRSEMNVSTLELGDSALYLCASSSRTSTDTQYFGPGTRLTVL.

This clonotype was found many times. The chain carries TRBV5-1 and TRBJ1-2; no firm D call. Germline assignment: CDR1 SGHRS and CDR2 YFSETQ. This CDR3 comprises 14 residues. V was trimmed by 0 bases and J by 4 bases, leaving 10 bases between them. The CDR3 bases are TGCGCCAGCAGCTTGGGGGTCATATTCTATGGCTACACCTTC. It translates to CASSLGVIFYGYTF.

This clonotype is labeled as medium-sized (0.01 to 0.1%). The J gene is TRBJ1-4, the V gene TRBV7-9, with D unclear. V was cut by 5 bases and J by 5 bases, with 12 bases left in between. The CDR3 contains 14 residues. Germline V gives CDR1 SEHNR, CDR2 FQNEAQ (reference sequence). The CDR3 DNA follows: TGTGCCAGCAGCCCGGACGGACCAAATGAAAAACTGTTTTTT. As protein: CASSPDGPNEKLFF.

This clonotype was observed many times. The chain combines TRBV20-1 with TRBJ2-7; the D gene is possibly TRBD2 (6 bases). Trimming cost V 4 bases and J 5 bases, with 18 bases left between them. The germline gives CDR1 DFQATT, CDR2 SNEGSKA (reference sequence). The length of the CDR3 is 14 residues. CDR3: CSAILASKGDEQYF. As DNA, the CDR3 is TGCAGTGCTATACTAGCCTCAAAAGGGGACGAGCAGTACTTC.

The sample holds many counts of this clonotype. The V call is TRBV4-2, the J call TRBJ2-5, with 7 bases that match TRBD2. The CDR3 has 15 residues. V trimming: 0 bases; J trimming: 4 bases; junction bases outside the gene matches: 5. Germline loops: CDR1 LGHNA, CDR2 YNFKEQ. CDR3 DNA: TGTGCCAGCAGCCAAGACGGCTTAGCGGGAGAGACCCAGTACTTC. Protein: CASSQDGLAGETQYF.

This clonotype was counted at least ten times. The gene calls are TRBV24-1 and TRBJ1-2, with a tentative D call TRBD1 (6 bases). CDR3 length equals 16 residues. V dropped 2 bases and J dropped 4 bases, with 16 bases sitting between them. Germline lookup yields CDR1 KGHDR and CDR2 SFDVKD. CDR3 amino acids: CATSDSGQLSFYGYTF. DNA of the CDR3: TGTGCCACCAGTGATTCGGGACAACTATCCTTCTATGGCTACACCTTC.

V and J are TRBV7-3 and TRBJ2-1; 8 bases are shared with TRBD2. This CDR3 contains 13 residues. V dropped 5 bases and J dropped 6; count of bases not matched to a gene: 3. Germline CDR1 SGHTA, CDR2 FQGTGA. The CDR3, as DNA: TGTGCCAGCAGCAGCGGGAGTCGCAATGAGCAGTTCTTC. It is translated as CASSSGSRNEQFF. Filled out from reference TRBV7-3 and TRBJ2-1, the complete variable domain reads GAGVSQTPSNKVTEKGKYVELRCDPISGHTALYWYRQSLGQGPEFLIYFQGTGAADDSGLPNDRFFAVRPEGSVSTLKIQRTERGDSAVYLCASSSGSRNEQFFGPGTRLTVL.

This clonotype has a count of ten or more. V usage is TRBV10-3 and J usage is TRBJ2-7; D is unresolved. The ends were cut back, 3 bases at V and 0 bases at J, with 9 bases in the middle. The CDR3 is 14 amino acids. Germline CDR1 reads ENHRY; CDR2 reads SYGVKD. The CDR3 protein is CAISDLQISYEQYF. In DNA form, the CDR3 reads TGTGCCATCAGTGATTTACAGATCTCCTACGAGCAGTACTTC.

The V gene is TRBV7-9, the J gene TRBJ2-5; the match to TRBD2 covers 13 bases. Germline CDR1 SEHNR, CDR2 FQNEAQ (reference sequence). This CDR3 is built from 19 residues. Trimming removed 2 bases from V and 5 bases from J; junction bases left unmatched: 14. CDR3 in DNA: TGTGCCAGCAGCTTAAAGTTGATTCCGGGACTAGCGGGACGGGAGACCCAGTACTTC. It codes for CASSLKLIPGLAGRETQYF.

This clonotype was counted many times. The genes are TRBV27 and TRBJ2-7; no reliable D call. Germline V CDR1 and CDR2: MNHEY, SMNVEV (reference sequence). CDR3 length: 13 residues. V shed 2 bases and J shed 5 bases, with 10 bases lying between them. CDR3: CASSLRFMNEQYF. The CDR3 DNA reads TGTGCCAGCAGTTTAAGGTTTATGAACGAGCAGTACTTC.

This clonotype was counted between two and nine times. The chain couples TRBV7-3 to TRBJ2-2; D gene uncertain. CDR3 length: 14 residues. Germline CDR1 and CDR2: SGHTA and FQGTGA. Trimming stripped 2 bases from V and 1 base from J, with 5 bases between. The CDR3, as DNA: TGTGCCAGCAGCTTATGGGAGAACACCGGGGAGCTGTTTTTT. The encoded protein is CASSLWENTGELFF.

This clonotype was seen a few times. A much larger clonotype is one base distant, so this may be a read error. CDR3 in amino acids: CTSREAGVTGELFF. The DNA for the CDR3 is TGTACCAGCAGAGAAGCCGGGGTCACCGGGGAGCTGTTTTTT. The chain couples TRBV12-3 or TRBV12-4 to TRBJ2-2; D might be TRBD2 (5 bases). This CDR3 is 14 amino acids long.

The CDR3 bases are TGTGCCAGTAGTATAGGCCTCTACAATGAGCAGTTCTTC. This codes for CASSIGLYNEQFF. This chain uses TRBV19 with TRBJ2-1, with D uncertain. V was shortened by 1 base and J by 3 bases, with 4 bases between the two germline ends. The CDR3 is made up of 13 amino acids. CDR1 is LNHDA and CDR2 is SQIVND in the germline V gene (reference sequence).

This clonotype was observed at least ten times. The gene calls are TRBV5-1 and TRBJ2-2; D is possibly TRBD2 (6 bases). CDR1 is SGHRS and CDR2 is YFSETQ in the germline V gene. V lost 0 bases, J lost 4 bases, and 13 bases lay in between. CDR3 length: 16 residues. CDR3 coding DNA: TGCGCCAGCAGCTTGGTGGCGGGAATACCCACCGGGGAGCTGTTTTTT. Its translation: CASSLVAGIPTGELFF.

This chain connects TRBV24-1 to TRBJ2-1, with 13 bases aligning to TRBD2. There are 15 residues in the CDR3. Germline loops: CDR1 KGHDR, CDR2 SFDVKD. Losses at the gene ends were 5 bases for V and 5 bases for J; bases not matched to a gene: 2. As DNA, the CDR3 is TGTGCCACCAGTGGGGGACTAGCGGGAAACAATGAGCAGTTCTTC. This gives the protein CATSGGLAGNNEQFF.

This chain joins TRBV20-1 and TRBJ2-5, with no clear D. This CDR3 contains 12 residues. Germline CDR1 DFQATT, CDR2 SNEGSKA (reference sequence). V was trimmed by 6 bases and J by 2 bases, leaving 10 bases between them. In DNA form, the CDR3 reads TGCAGTGCCTTTGGCCATCAAGAGACCCAGTACTTC. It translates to CSAFGHQETQYF.

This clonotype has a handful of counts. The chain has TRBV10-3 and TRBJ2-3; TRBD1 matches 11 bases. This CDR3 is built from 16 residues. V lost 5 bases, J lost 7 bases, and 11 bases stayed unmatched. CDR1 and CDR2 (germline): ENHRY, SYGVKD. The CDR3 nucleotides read TGTGCCATCAGTTCTCGGACAGGGGGCTTATACAATACGCAGTATTTT. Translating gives CAISSRTGGLYNTQYF.

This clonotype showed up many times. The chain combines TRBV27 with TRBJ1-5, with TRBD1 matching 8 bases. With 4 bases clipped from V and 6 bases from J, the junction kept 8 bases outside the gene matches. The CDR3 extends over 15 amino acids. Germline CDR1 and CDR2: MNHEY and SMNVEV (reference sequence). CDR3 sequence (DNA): TGTGCCAGCAGTTCGGGACAGGTGGTGGGTCAGCCCCAGCATTTT. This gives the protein CASSSGQVVGQPQHF.